This TCR beta chain came from a study of T cell repertoires in cytomegalovirus infection. Study-wide background: It can be stated that public TCR beta signatures indicated CMV infection as well as a matching HLA type. Study-wide results and caveats: HLA-C-restricted CMV-specific TCR beta clonotypes prevailed in the ex vivo response. Cumulative frequency (of public TCR beta family members) identified carriers of CMV plus the relevant HLA.

MiXCR, run by TCRdb on the reads, gives a single entry per CDR3 protein. The top ten hold less than 80% of the sample, which has around 100,000 distinct CDR3 sequences, around 40% seen once. Deletions cut 3 bases from V and 5 bases from J, with 18 bases between. The CDR3 has 15 residues. Germline CDR1 SGHNT, CDR2 YYREEE (reference sequence). This clonotype has at least ten counts. Its antigen remains unidentified. This TCR came from a human donor in good health (CMV status not recorded). Some clones in this sample may be carry-over from other donors' samples. This specimen consisted of CD8+ T cells from cultured PBMCs, obtained from culture after CMV antigen stimulation. The chain has TRBV5-4 and TRBJ2-7; the D gene is possibly TRBD2 (6 bases). CDR3 sequence (DNA): TGTGCCAGCAGCTCGGGACTCCAAAAGTTCAACGAGCAGTACTTC. It encodes CASSSGLQKFNEQYF.